This record looks at one TCR beta chain sequence and its context. The antigen is undetermined. This sample stems from a study of T cell repertoires in cytomegalovirus infection. In the study overall: TCR beta signatures that were public indicated CMV infection and matching HLA type.

This CDR3 region has 13 residues. Per the germline V gene, CDR1 is MNHEY and CDR2 is SMNVEV (reference sequence). V dropped 0 bases and J dropped 7 bases, with 7 bases sitting between them. TCRdb processed the reads anew with MiXCR; each CDR3 protein has one entry. The table includes about 830,000 distinct CDR3 sequences, over 25% detected once. Study outcomes and limitations: Cumulative frequency (of public TCR beta family members) identified carriers of CMV plus the relevant HLA.

J is TRBJ2-4 and V is TRBV27, with D perhaps being TRBD1 or TRBD2 (5 bases each). This TCR came from a human donor in good health (CMV status not recorded). Some clones in this sample may be carry-over from other donors' samples. Sequencing used cultured CD8+ T cells from PBMCs, obtained from culture after CMV antigen stimulation. In DNA form, the CDR3 reads TGTGCCAGCAGTTTATCAGGGGAGAACATTCAGTACTTC. Its translation: CASSLSGENIQYF.